This record concerns one T cell receptor beta chain sequence. Its cognate antigen is unknown. This sample stems from a study of beta chain features in type 1 diabetes. Points from the study as a whole: Healthy donors had naive, central memory and Treg TCRB repertoires that appeared less similar than those seen among patients. Type 1 diabetes patients had moderately but significantly shorter TCRB CDR3s in all four CD4+ subsets.

Reverse transcription of all isolated RNA meant that expressed TCRB transcripts were sequenced. Measured with immunoSEQ multiplex PCR; TCRdb has only the in-frame clones, and not every one. This sample has 250,000 to 300,000 clones; roughly 24% occur once, and the top ten carry about 0.011%. Trimming took off 4 bases at V and 12 bases at J, with 16 bases between the two ends. There are 13 residues in the CDR3. Germline CDR1 is MGHDK and CDR2 is SYGVNS. Source material: naive CD4+ T cells from blood. V gene TRBV25-1 combines with J gene TRBJ1-5; D is possibly TRBD1 (6 bases). This clonotype was sampled from a woman aged 25 to 39 with type 1 diabetes. CDR3 in DNA: TGTGCCAGCAGTGGAAACCTGGGACAATACCAGCATTTT. Amino acid sequence: CASSGNLGQYQHF.